This TCR beta chain is from a study of cytomegalovirus exposure and HLA in healthy donors. Study results and caveats: Accurate prediction of most subjects' HLA-A and HLA-B alleles from TCR beta sequences was reported.

Comment on this clone: Antigen specificity is unknown.

Primers: 60 Vbeta forward and 13 Jbeta reverse. Sequencing used immunoSEQ multiplex PCR; TCRdb keeps in-frame clones, though not all of them. This sample has about 190,000 clones, with approximately 88% found just once. Sequencing input: PBMCs. The TCR was taken from a boy aged 2 to 10 in good health and CMV-seronegative.

The CDR3 loop reads CASSDRLAGGTDTQYF. The CDR3 bases are TGTGCCAGTAGTGATAGACTAGCGGGGGGCACAGATACGCAGTATTTT. The rearrangement links TRBV19 to TRBJ2-3, with TRBD2 matching 12 bases. Germline V gene sequence: CDR1 LNHDA, CDR2 SQIVND (reference sequence). The CDR3 runs 16 residues. V trimming: 5 bases; J trimming: 1 base; junction bases outside the gene matches: 4.